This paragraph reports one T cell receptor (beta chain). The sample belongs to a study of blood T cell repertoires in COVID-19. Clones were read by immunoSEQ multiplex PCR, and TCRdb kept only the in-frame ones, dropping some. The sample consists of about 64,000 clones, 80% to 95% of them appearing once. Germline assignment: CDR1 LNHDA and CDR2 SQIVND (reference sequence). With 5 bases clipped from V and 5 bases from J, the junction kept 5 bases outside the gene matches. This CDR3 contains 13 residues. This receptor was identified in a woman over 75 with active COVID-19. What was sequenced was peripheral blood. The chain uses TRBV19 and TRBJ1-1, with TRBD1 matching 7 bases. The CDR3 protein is CASSFPTGTEAFF. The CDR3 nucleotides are TGTGCCAGTAGTTTTCCGACAGGGACTGAAGCTTTCTTT.